This section outlines one TCR beta chain sequence together with its context. Its antigen remains unidentified. Genomic DNA, the template, was used for profiling of the TCR beta VDJ and CDR3. TCRdb reanalysed the reads using MiXCR and keeps one entry per CDR3 protein. The profile shows about 40,000 distinct CDR3 sequences, 63% of them singletons. The sample is drawn from a study of CD8+CD57+ T cells in acquired aplastic anemia. Study context: The average for DNA from sorted CD4+ and CD8+ cells was roughly 3 ug.

Only patients with CD8+CD57+ cell expansion on flow cytometry were chosen for sequencing. Severe acquired aplastic anemia was present in every patient. There are 13 residues in the CDR3. Deletions cut 4 bases from V and 7 bases from J, with 13 bases between. CDR1 and CDR2 (germline): SNHLY, FYNNEI. Findings and caveats of the study: Researchers reported that CD8+ Simpson's diversity was not significantly different in patients versus controls. Roughly 29 was the count of CD8+ CDR3 sequences that patients shared with controls.

This receptor was identified in a human donor with aplastic anemia. What was sequenced was sorted CD4+, CD8+, or CD8+CD57+ T cells (not recorded which) from PBMCs. J is TRBJ1-1 and V is TRBV2, with a tentative D call TRBD1 (5 bases). CDR3 loop: CASSAKTAHEAFF. CDR3 nucleotides: TGTGCCAGCAGTGCGAAGACAGCCCATGAAGCTTTCTTT.